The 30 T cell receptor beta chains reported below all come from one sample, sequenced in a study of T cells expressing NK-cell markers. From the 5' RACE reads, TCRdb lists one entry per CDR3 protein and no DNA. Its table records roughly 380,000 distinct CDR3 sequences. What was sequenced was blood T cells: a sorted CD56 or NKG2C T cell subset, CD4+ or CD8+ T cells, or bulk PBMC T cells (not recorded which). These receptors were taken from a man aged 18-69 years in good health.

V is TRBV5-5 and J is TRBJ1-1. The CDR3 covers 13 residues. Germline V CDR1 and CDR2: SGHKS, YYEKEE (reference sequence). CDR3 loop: CASSQQGNTEAFF.

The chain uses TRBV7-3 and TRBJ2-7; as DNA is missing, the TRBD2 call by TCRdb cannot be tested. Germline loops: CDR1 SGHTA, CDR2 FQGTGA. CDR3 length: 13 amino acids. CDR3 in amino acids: CASSSQRGSEQYF.

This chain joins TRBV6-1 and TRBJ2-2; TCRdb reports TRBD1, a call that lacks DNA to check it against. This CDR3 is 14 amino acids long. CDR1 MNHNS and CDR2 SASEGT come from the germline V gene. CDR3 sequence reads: CASGKRTAAGELFF.

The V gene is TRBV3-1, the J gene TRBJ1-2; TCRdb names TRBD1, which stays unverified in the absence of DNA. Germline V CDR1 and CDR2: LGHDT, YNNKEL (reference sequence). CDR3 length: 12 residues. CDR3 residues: CASRRGQSGYTF.

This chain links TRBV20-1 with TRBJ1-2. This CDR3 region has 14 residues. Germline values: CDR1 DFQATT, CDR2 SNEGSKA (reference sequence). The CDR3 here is CSAETGHLNYGYTF.

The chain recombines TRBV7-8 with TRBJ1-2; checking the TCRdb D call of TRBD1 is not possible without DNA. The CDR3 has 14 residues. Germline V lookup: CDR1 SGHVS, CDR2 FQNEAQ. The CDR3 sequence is CASSLDRGEYGYTF.

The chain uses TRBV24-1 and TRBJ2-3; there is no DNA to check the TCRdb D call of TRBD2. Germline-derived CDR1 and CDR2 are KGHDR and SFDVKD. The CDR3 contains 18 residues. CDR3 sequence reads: CATSDTQRTSGGIDTQYF.

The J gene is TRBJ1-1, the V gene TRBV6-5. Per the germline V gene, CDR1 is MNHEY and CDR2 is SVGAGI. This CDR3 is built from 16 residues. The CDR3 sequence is CASSYSGSPPVSEAFF.

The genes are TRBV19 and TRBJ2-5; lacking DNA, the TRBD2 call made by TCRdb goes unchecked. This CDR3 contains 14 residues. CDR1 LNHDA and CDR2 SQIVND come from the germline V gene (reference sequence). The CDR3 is CASSARGVGETQYF.

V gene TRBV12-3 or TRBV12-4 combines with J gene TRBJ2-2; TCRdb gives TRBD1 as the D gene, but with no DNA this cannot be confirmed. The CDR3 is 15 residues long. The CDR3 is CASRTSGQMAGELFF.

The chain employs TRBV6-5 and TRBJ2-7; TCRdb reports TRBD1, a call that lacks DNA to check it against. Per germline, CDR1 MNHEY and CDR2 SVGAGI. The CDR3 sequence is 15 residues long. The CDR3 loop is CASSSRTGLTYEQYF.

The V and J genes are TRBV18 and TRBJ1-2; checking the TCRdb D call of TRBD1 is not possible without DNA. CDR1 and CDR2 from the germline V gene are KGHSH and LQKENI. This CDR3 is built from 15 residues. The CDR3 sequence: CASSPVGQGSYGYTF.

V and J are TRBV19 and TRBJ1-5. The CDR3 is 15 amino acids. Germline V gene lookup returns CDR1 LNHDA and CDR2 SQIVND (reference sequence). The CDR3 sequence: CASVEGLSGNQPQHF.

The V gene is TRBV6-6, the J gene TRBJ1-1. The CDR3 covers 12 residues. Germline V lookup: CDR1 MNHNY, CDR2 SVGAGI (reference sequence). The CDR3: CASSYSHGEAFF.

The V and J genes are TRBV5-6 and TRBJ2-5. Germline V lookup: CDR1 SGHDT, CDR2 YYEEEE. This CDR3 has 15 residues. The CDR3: CASRPSGMGTETQYF. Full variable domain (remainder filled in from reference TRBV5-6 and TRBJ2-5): DAGVTQSPTHLIKTRGQQVTLRCSPKSGHDTVSWYQQALGQGPQFIFQYYEEEERQRGNFPDRFSGHQFPNYSSELNVNALLLGDSALYLCASRPSGMGTETQYFGPGTRLLVL.

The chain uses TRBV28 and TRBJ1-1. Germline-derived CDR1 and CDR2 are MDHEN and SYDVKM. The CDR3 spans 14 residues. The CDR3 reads CASSPPGRVREAFF.

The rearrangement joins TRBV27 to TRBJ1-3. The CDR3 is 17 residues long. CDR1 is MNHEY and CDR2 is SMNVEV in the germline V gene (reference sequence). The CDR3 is CASRGTIGTGSGNTIYF.

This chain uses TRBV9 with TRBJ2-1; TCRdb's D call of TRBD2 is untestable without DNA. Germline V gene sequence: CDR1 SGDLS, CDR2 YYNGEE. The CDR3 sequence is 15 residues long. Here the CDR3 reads CASSGDSGSYNEQFF.

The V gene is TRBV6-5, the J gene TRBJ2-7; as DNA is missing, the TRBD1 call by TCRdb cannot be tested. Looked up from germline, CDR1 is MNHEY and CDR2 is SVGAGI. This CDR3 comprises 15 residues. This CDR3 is CASSYSWGTMGEQYF.

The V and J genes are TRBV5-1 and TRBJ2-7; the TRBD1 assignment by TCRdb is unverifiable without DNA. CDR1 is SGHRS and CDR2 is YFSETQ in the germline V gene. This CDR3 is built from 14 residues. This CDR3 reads CASSPELTAREQYF.

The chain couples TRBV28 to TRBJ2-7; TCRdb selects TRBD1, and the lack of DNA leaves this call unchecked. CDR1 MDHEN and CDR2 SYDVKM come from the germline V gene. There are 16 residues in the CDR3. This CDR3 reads CASTPPRGELRYEQYF.

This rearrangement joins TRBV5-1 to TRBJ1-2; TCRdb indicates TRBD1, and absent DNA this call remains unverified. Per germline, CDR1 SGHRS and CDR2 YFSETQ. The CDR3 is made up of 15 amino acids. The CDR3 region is CASSPRTGVRYGYTF.

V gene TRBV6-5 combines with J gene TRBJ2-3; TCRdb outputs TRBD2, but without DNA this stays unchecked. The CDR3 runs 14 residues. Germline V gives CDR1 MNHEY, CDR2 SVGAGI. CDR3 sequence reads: CASSYRDSTDTQYF.

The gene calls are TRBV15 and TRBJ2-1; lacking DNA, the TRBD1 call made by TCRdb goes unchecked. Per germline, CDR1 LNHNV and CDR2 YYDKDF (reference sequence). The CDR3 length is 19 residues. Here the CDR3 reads CATSDTVRRGFFSYNEQFF.

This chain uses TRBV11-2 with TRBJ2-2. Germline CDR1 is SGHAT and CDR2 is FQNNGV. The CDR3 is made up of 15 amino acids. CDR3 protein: CASSPFHFGTGELFF.

CDR3 sequence reads: CASSSSVAGADTQYF. The chain has TRBV5-1 and TRBJ2-3. The CDR3 consists of 15 residues. Germline CDR1 and CDR2: SGHRS and YFSETQ. Combining the CDR3 with reference TRBV5-1 and TRBJ2-3 gives the whole variable domain KAGVTQTPRYLIKTRGQQVTLSCSPISGHRSVSWYQQTPGQGLQFLFEYFSETQRNKGNFPGRFSGRQFSNSRSEMNVSTLELGDSALYLCASSSSVAGADTQYFGPGTRLTVL.

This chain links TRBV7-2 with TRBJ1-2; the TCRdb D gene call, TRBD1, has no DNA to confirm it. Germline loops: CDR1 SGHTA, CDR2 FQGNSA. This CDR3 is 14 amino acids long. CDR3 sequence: CASPDTGNDYGYTF.

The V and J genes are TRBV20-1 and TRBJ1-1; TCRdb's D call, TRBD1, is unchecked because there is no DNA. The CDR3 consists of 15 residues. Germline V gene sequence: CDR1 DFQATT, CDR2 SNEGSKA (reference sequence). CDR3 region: CSARDLGRVGTEAFF.

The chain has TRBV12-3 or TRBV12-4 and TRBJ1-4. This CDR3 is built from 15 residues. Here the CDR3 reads CASSFRPGRNEKLFF.

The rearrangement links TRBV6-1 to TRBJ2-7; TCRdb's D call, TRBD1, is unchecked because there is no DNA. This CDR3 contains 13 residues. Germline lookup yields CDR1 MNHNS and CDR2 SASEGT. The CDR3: CVSIPAGSYEQYF.